This T cell receptor (beta chain) originates from a study of cytomegalovirus exposure and HLA in healthy donors (dated by TCRdb to 2016 to 2017). As for the study more broadly: In an earlier analysis of 450 to 750 of the donors, 250 to 350 Gb of sequence data and 90 million to 120 million unique TCR beta sequences from about 190 million T cells were reported. Approximately 310 gigabases of sequencing data and 70 million to 100 million unique TCR sequences made up an early release that covered 640 HLA-typed donors. Among the approximately 430 genotyped donors, about 83% belonged to the genetic ancestry cluster associated with self-reported Caucasian donors. The study aimed to test whether cataloging public T cell receptors could reveal signatures of past pathogen exposure. The study used immunosequencing to profile the T cell repertoires of several hundred subjects and linked those repertoires to cytomegalovirus serostatus. A separate validation cohort of 90 to 150 different subjects was used in addition to the approximately 700-subject first cohort. High-throughput TCR immunosequencing, statistical association of individual TCRs with disease status, and machine learning were combined to predict cytomegalovirus infection status. To study patterns of TCR occurrence, a later analysis re-analyzed previously published TCR beta repertoires from 600 to 750 donors and added high-resolution HLA genotyping. Rather than drawing on any new phenotypic data, the later analysis identified candidate immune exposures from TCR beta sequences and the way those sequences occurred across donors. An earlier analysis of roughly 580 of the donors used high-throughput TCR beta sequencing to judge whether each TCR beta V gene segment behaved as functional or pseudogenic. Alongside the repertoire data, information on donor age, sex, ethnicity and CMV serostatus was compiled. A later genetic analysis took genome-wide SNP genotypes for about 55% of the roughly 700 donors and used that subset as a discovery cohort. All discovery cohort repertoires had been generated using a single sequencing platform. HLA typing covered class I and class II loci at four-digit resolution. Typing coverage varied by locus: about 620-630 donors for A, B, C, DRB1 and DQB1; approximately 520 for DQA1; over 600 for DPA1; roughly 470 for DPB1. Because of strong linkage in the cohort, five DR-DQ haplotypes were treated as single units for association and clustering. Across around 400 genotyped donors of the cohort, an average of approximately 240,000 unique TCR beta nucleotide sequences per donor were sequenced, and roughly 20% of those sequences were non-productive. Overall study outcomes, separate from this receptor: A cluster of highly shared sequence variants was judged likely to represent a technical artifact of the sequencing pipeline. The authors suggested that the approach could potentially be extended to other disease states and immunological phenotypes. The study listed over 150 TCR beta chains as associated with cytomegalovirus. A further reported finding was that TCR beta sequences accurately predicted the HLA-A and HLA-B alleles for most subjects in the first cohort. The cohort was sequenced for TCR beta chains only, and without alpha or paired-chain data the features that could be detected were limited. Several of the top co-occurrence clusters appeared to be linked to parvovirus B19, influenza, CMV and Epstein-Barr virus, according to a later analysis. The 87-base-pair reads could not distinguish some IMGT-functional V segments, including TRBV6-2 and TRBV6-3, so those segments were excluded. The classifier was reported to diagnose cytomegalovirus status with high specificity and sensitivity in both the original and validation cohorts. In a later analysis, the rate of TCR association differed among HLA loci, with DRB1 alleles having the most associated TCRs and HLA-C alleles having the fewest. At a false discovery rate of 0.05, a later analysis linked 15,000 to 20,000 TCR beta sequences to specific HLA alleles. Because HLA typing was missing for some donors at each locus, association tests included only the typed subset. In a later genetic analysis, a missense DCLRE1C variant was associated with V-gene and J-gene trimming of TCR beta chains, and the association was replicated in an independent cohort. The presence/absence analyses assumed that sequencing depth was roughly uniform across donors, and that assumption may not be true. For the cohort, immune exposure information was limited to CMV serostatus. In an earlier analysis of approximately 590 of the donors, most TCR beta V segments were observed in productive rearrangements about 87% or about 30% of the time, broadly matching IMGT annotations. Correlated functional status among segregating V segments might be attributable to linkage disequilibrium, but an unknown experimental factor could not be ruled out. A few of the identified cytomegalovirus-associated TCR beta chains were confirmed in vitro to be specific for cytomegalovirus antigens. Assigning TCR associations to individual alleles was difficult when HLA alleles, especially DR and DQ, strongly co-occurred. Compared with equally common non-associated chains, HLA-associated TCR beta chains in a later analysis were more clonally expanded and had lower generation probabilities. According to a later analysis, most CMV-associated TCR beta chains appeared to be HLA-restricted, and the HLA associations seemed to be driven largely by CMV exposure. Compared with the 666-donor mean, donors in an Asian-associated ancestry cluster had fewer N-insertions in productive TCRs, according to a later genetic analysis. Because counts were too low, seventeen rarely observed V segments, including chromosome 9 orphons, were left out of the earlier analysis of 587 of the donors. Across donors, most TCR sequences were observed very rarely, whereas some public TCRs were present in many individuals.

The library was built by means of the immunoSEQ multiplex PCR assay. For the multiplex PCR, a mixture combining 60 forward primers for TCR Vbeta segments and 13 reverse primers for TCR Jbeta segments was used. The CDR3 region of rearranged TCR beta genes was amplified from genomic DNA by a multiplex PCR assay. The Illumina HiSeq System was used to sequence the amplified TCR beta libraries as 87-base-pair reads. On the authors' methods: A later analysis tallied tens of millions of unique TCR beta chains across the 600 to 700 repertoires, and about 10 million of those chains were shared by two or more donors. A nearest-neighbor algorithm error-corrected the raw reads and collapsed the reads into unique sequences, merging closely related sequences to remove PCR and sequencing errors. CDR3 sequences were aligned to IMGT reference sequences to assign V, D and J gene segments. For a sequence to be retained, at least a six-nucleotide match to both a V gene segment and a J gene segment was required. A rearrangement counted as productive if the CDR3 had no stop codons and remained in frame with V and J, and every other rearrangement counted as non-productive. CDR3 was defined by IMGT convention, running from the second conserved V-encoded cysteine to the conserved J-encoded phenylalanine. Sequences without an unambiguous match to a single V gene segment were excluded from the earlier analysis of approximately 600 of the donors. In an earlier analysis of around 590 of the donors, a V segment was called functional when productive rearrangements were above 56.7%, and segregating when the standard deviation between donors exceeded 5%. To diagnose cytomegalovirus status from the catalog of TCR beta chain sequences, a statistical classification framework was built. In a later analysis, V and J genes were assigned by comparing TCR nucleotide sequences against IMGT/GENE-DB human TR gene sequences. A later analysis assigned CDR3 sequences and most-parsimonious VDJ recombination scenarios with the TCRdist pipeline. In a later analysis, each TCR beta chain was defined by its CDR3 amino acid sequence together with its V-gene family, and reads without a unique V-gene family were excluded. To address suspected cross-contamination and a sequencing artifact, a later analysis removed 592 highly shared, low-generation-probability nucleotide sequences. A later analysis calculated a clonal expansion index for each public chain from normalized within-repertoire ranks of inferred template counts. In a later analysis, generation probabilities were computed using a VDJ recombination model fitted to out-of-frame rearrangements, and the results were checked against IGoR. In a later analysis, hypergeometric tests were used to score TCR-TCR, TCR-HLA and TCR-CMV co-occurrence, with a repertoire-size bias correction applied to TCR pairs. To estimate false discovery rates, a later analysis permuted the HLA or CMV assignments 20 times. In a later analysis, co-occurring TCRs were grouped with DBSCAN, and TCRdist sequence similarity was added when clustering was performed within HLA-allele-positive subsets. Repertoires with fewer than 30,000 or more than 120,000 public chains, plus five repertoires with anomalous nucleotide sharing, were excluded from co-occurrence clustering. Here the immuneACCESS table is served through TCRdb, limited to in-frame sequences with V and J called. Missing clones are a known gap in these copies; in checked studies unresolved V genes cover under half, and the rest lacks a known reason. The DNA was the basis for D and trimming; V, J and clone size are from that table. The sample includes approximately 93,000 clones, with roughly 79% observed a single time. The ten largest clones add up to approximately 3.6% of the sample.

The CDR3 contains 15 residues, cysteine and phenylalanine counted. Only the CDR3 portion is preserved as DNA: 45 bases, with reading frame beginning at the first base. Looking up the germline V gene yields CDR1 SGHTA and CDR2 FQGTGA. V and J are trimmed by 4 bases and 10 bases, and the gene matches miss 8 bases of the junction. In total, 666 healthy bone marrow donors made up the cohort. All cohort members were sampled while nominally healthy, although unrecorded immune exposures were likely present. The donor was CMV seronegative and belonged to the group of 352 seronegative cohort members. Every donor gave a peripheral blood sample, and the peripheral blood mononuclear cells from that sample were used for TCR beta sequencing. The Qiagen DNeasy Blood Extraction Kit was used to extract genomic DNA from the blood cell samples. About this clone itself: Its antigen has not been determined. No base qualities exist here, and no much larger clone lies one base off it.

Sequences were obtained from PBMCs. This receptor was obtained from a woman between 35 and 50 years old in good health and CMV-seronegative. This chain is built from TRBV7-3 and TRBJ1-6; 9 of the junction bases match TRBD1. This receptor has the CDR3 CASSSGTGTRSPLHF. The bases read TGTGCCAGCAGCTCTGGGACAGGGACCCGCTCACCCCTCCACTTT. Outside the CDR3, residues come from the reference TRBV7-3 and TRBJ1-6 proteins, so the full variable domain is: GAGVSQTPSNKVTEKGKYVELRCDPISGHTALYWYRQSLGQGPEFLIYFQGTGAADDSGLPNDRFFAVRPEGSVSTLKIQRTERGDSAVYLCASSSGTGTRSPLHFGNGTRLTVT.